Following are 25 T cell receptor beta chains from one sample sequenced in a study of blood T cells in healthy people across ages. Alongside a J-beta primer mix, a sample-barcoded 5' primer served in a second PCR lasting roughly 6 to 11 cycles. TCRdb recomputed calls from the 5' RACE reads with MiXCR, one row per CDR3 protein. The sample holds over 600,000 distinct CDR3 sequences, about half seen once. Sample: blood. The receptor set was obtained from a man aged 80 or over in good health.

The chain carries TRBV4-2 and TRBJ1-4; the D is unclear. This CDR3 is built from 17 residues. Germline V gene lookup returns CDR1 LGHNA and CDR2 YNFKEQ. V was shortened by 3 bases and J by 0 bases, with 14 bases between the two germline ends. Here the CDR3 reads CASSQRRASATNEKLFF. CDR3 in DNA: TGTGCCAGCAGCCAGCGGAGGGCGAGTGCAACTAATGAAAAACTGTTTTTT.

This chain uses TRBV5-1 with TRBJ2-6; TRBD1 matches 11 bases. Trimming removed 3 bases from V and 4 bases from J; junction bases left unmatched: 6. The CDR3 loop spans 17 amino acids. CDR1 is SGHRS and CDR2 is YFSETQ in the germline V gene. This chain's CDR3 is CASSSGQGATGANVLTF. CDR3 bases: TGCGCCAGCAGCTCTGGACAGGGGGCGACGGGGGCCAACGTCCTGACTTTC. Full variable domain (rest looked up from reference TRBV5-1 and TRBJ2-6): KAGVTQTPRYLIKTRGQQVTLSCSPISGHRSVSWYQQTPGQGLQFLFEYFSETQRNKGNFPGRFSGRQFSNSRSEMNVSTLELGDSALYLCASSSGQGATGANVLTFGAGSRLTVL.

This clonotype has only a few counts. J is TRBJ2-1 and V is TRBV7-2, with 7 bases identical to TRBD2. J lost 2 bases, V lost 6 bases, and 4 bases had no gene match. Germline values: CDR1 SGHTA, CDR2 FQGNSA. The CDR3 is made up of 14 amino acids. The CDR3 region has the DNA TGTGCCAGCAGTTGGACTAGGGCCTACAATGAGCAGTTCTTC. Amino acid sequence: CASSWTRAYNEQFF.

The V gene is TRBV19, the J gene TRBJ2-1, with TRBD2 as a possible D gene (6 bases). Trimming shortened V by 3 bases and J by 3 bases, and 12 bases separated the two germline ends. CDR1 LNHDA and CDR2 SQIVND come from the germline V gene (reference sequence). The CDR3 extends over 15 amino acids. CDR3 nucleotide sequence: TGTGCCAGTAGTATCCGGGAGAGCTACTACAATGAGCAGTTCTTC. Translated: CASSIRESYYNEQFF.

V is TRBV27 and J is TRBJ2-7, with 11 positions matching TRBD2. This CDR3 has 15 amino acids. J gave up 6 bases and V 6 bases, and 10 bases lay outside the gene matches. Germline V gene data show CDR1 as MNHEY and CDR2 as SMNVEV (reference sequence). CDR3 sequence reads: CASRPLAGGPVEQYF. The CDR3 DNA reads as TGTGCCAGCAGACCCTTAGCGGGAGGGCCGGTCGAGCAGTACTTC.

This chain connects TRBV15 to TRBJ2-5; D is uncertain. The J call is uncertain, as TRBJ2-7 better fits the DNA end. CDR1 is LNHNV, CDR2 YYDKDF, per germline (reference sequence). This CDR3 region has 15 residues. The chain's CDR3 is CATSRNLQSGDEQYF. CDR3 in DNA: TGTGCCACCAGCAGAAATCTCCAGTCGGGCGACGAGCAGTACTTC.

The chain carries TRBV20-1 and TRBJ2-7, with 7 bases that match TRBD2. The J segment lost 6 bases and the V segment lost 1 base, leaving 9 bases of the junction unmatched. From germline, CDR1 is DFQATT and CDR2 SNEGSKA (reference sequence). The CDR3 is 14 residues long. The CDR3 loop is CSARAPTGGIEQYF. The CDR3 nucleotides are TGCAGTGCTAGAGCCCCAACGGGAGGTATCGAGCAGTACTTC.

The chain carries TRBV4-1 and TRBJ2-7; 9 bases are shared with TRBD2. Germline assignment: CDR1 MGHRA and CDR2 YSYEKL. CDR3 length: 16 amino acids. After removal of 7 bases from V and 1 base from J, the junction contained 11 bases not matched to a gene. The DNA for the CDR3 is TGCGCCAGCACCTCGGGGGTAGCGGGGGAATCCTACGAGCAGTACTTC. Its translation: CASTSGVAGESYEQYF.

This clonotype appeared a few times. The V gene is TRBV6-2 or TRBV6-3, the J gene TRBJ2-3, with 8 positions matching TRBD2. Germline V gene data show CDR1 as MNHEY and CDR2 as SVGEGT. Trimming took 6 bases from V and 4 from J; bases not matched to a gene: 3. CDR3 length: 13 amino acids. CDR3 sequence reads: CASSIAGSDTQYF. The DNA of the CDR3 is TGTGCCAGCAGCATAGCGGGATCAGATACGCAGTATTTT.

This clonotype occurred a few times. This chain joins TRBV7-2 and TRBJ2-5, with a weak D call TRBD1 (5 bases). The better agreement between TRBJ2-7 and the DNA end casts doubt on the J call. The germline V gene has CDR1 SGHTA and CDR2 FQGNSA. This CDR3 region has 13 residues. The CDR3, as DNA: TGTGCCAGCAGCTCAACAGGCATCTACGAGCAGTACTTC. It translates to CASSSTGIYEQYF.

Here the CDR3 DNA reads TGTGCCAGCAGTAGAGGGGTACCGGGACAATATCCCTACGAGCAGTACTTC. Its protein is CASSRGVPGQYPYEQYF. This chain joins TRBV6-1 and TRBJ2-7, with D tentatively TRBD1 (6 bases). Trimming pared 5 bases from V and 2 bases from J, leaving 22 bases between. Germline V gene lookup returns CDR1 MNHNS and CDR2 SASEGT. CDR3 length: 17 amino acids.

Only one count was recorded for this clonotype. The chain couples TRBV9 to TRBJ2-5, with a possible D match to TRBD2 (5 bases). The germline gives CDR1 SGDLS, CDR2 YYNGEE. CDR3 length equals 14 residues. Trimming took 4 bases from V and 11 from J, leaving 21 bases between them. Written as DNA, the CDR3 is TGTGCCAGCAGCTCAAGCGGAGTCTACAATGAGCAGTACTTC. Protein sequence: CASSSSGVYNEQYF.

The rearrangement links TRBV11-3 to TRBJ2-1; 9 nucleotides match TRBD2. The CDR3 runs 16 residues. Trimming took 0 bases from V and 8 from J; bases not matched to a gene: 8. Germline CDR1 is SGHNT and CDR2 is YENEEA. CDR3 nucleotide sequence: TGTGCCAGCAGCTTAGATGGTAGCGGGAGTTTCGATGAGCAGTTCTTC. It specifies CASSLDGSGSFDEQFF.

The chain combines TRBV9 with TRBJ1-6, with D possibly matching TRBD1 (5 bases). Germline lookup yields CDR1 SGDLS and CDR2 YYNGEE. The germline V and J ends were trimmed by 0 bases and 5 bases, with 12 bases remaining between them. The CDR3 consists of 16 residues. CDR3 sequence: CASSVGVRVNNSPLHF. Here the CDR3 DNA reads TGTGCCAGCAGCGTAGGGGTCAGGGTTAATAATTCACCCCTCCACTTT.

This clonotype was seen only a few times. This chain connects TRBV11-1 to TRBJ2-7; D remains unclear. With the DNA end fitting TRBJ2-5 better, the J assignment may be wrong. Per germline, CDR1 SGHAT and CDR2 FQDESV (reference sequence). The CDR3 runs to 16 residues. CDR3 sequence: CASSLAASSARKTQYF. The CDR3 nucleotides read TGTGCCAGCAGCTTAGCGGCGTCTTCTGCCCGGAAGACCCAGTACTTC.

The chain employs TRBV7-7 and TRBJ2-3; D not certain. The V gene lost 0 bases and the J gene lost 2 bases, with 9 bases spanning the gap. Germline values: CDR1 SSHAT, CDR2 FNYEAQ (reference sequence). CDR3 length: 15 amino acids. CDR3 region: CASSLAAGITDTQYF. The CDR3 coding sequence is TGTGCCAGCAGCTTAGCGGCCGGAATCACAGATACGCAGTATTTT. The entire variable domain, with the rest obtained from reference TRBV7-7 and TRBJ2-3, is as follows: GAGVSQSPRYKVTKRGQDVTLRCDPISSHATLYWYQQALGQGPEFLTYFNYEAQPDKSGLPSDRFSAERPEGSISTLTIQRTEQRDSAMYRCASSLAAGITDTQYFGPGTRLTVL.

This clonotype was seen only a few times. Sequence at one end of the junction differs from germline and may be a read error. This chain links TRBV28 with TRBJ2-3; 7 positions match TRBD2. This CDR3 has 14 residues. Germline V gives CDR1 MDHEN, CDR2 SYDVKM. CDR3 DNA sequence: TGTGCCTGCAGTTTCATGGGCGGGAGAGATACGCAGTATTTT. Translating it yields CACSFMGGRDTQYF.

The CDR3: CASSPRPGLESPLHF. For the CDR3, the DNA is TGTGCCAGCAGTCCGCGGCCGGGATTGGAGTCACCCCTCCACTTT. This rearrangement joins TRBV6-5 to TRBJ1-6; D gene uncertain. Trimming left V 5 bases short and J 10 bases short, with 18 bases between. Germline lookup yields CDR1 MNHEY and CDR2 SVGAGI. CDR3 length equals 15 residues.

The chain combines TRBV24-1 with TRBJ2-5; D possibly uses TRBD1 or TRBD2 (6 bases each). The CDR3 is 18 amino acids. V was cut by 1 base and J by 2 bases, with 19 bases left in between. The germline gives CDR1 KGHDR, CDR2 SFDVKD. CDR3: CATSDFGSGAIQQETQYF. CDR3 coding DNA: TGTGCCACCAGTGATTTCGGCTCGGGGGCTATACAACAAGAGACCCAGTACTTC.

About this clonotype itself: A much larger clone lies one base from this, so it may be a read error. The rearrangement uses TRBV11-1 and TRBJ2-3; 9 nucleotides agree with TRBD1. From germline, CDR1 is SGHAT and CDR2 FQDESV (reference sequence). The V and J ends lost 8 bases and 3 bases, in that order; junction bases with no gene match: 9. The CDR3 contains 15 residues. DNA for the CDR3: TGTGCCAGCGGAGACCGGGACAGGGTGACAGATACGCAGTATTTT. Translating it yields CASGDRDRVTDTQYF. Based on the CDR3 plus reference TRBV11-1 and TRBJ2-3, the full variable domain is EAEVAQSPRYKITEKSQAVAFWCDPISGHATLYWYRQILGQGPELLVQFQDESVVDDSQLPKDRFSAERLKGVDSTLKIQPAELGDSAMYLCASGDRDRVTDTQYFGPGTRLTVL.

The CDR3 spells CASSLVMGDEQYF. DNA for the CDR3: TGTGCCAGCAGCTTGGTGATGGGGGACGAGCAGTACTTC. The rearrangement links TRBV7-2 to TRBJ2-7; the D gene could be TRBD1 or TRBD2 (5 bases each). Germline V gives CDR1 SGHTA, CDR2 FQGNSA. There are 13 residues in the CDR3. Trimming shortened V by 3 bases and J by 5 bases, and 11 bases separated the two germline ends.

The chain links TRBV28 to TRBJ2-3; D is perhaps TRBD2 (6 bases). The CDR3 runs 12 residues. Germline CDR1 and CDR2: MDHEN and SYDVKM. The CDR3 DNA reads TGTGCAATAGCGGCCAACACAGATACGCAGTATTTT. Residues: CAIAANTDTQYF.

V gene TRBV20-1 combines with J gene TRBJ2-1; no firm D call. The germline V and J ends were trimmed by 6 bases and 1 base, with 10 bases remaining between them. The CDR3 runs 13 residues. Germline loops: CDR1 DFQATT, CDR2 SNEGSKA (reference sequence). The CDR3, as DNA: TGCAGTGCCTCGGACCGATCCTACAATGAGCAGTTCTTC. Protein product: CSASDRSYNEQFF.

V usage is TRBV5-6 and J usage is TRBJ2-5; TRBD1 or TRBD2 may be the D gene (6 bases each). The J call is doubtful: the DNA matches TRBJ2-7 better. This CDR3 has 15 residues. The germline V gene encodes CDR1 SGHDT and CDR2 YYEEEE. The CDR3 coding sequence is TGTGCCAGCAGCTTGGTCGGGGGCCATTCCTACGAGCAGTACTTC. This sequence encodes CASSLVGGHSYEQYF.

This clonotype was observed at least ten times. V gene TRBV25-1 combines with J gene TRBJ1-6; D is unclear. CDR3 length: 16 residues. Germline CDR1 MGHDK, CDR2 SYGVNS. Trimming pared 6 bases from V and 0 bases from J, leaving 12 bases between. CDR3 sequence (DNA): TGTGCCAGCAGCAAACACACGAGCTCCTATAATTCACCCCTCCACTTT. This translates into CASSKHTSSYNSPLHF.